This T cell receptor beta chain was recovered during a study of cytomegalovirus exposure and HLA in healthy donors. Study-level findings and limits: Per a later analysis, HLA-associated TCR beta chains showed more clonal expansion than other, equally common TCR beta chains. Follow-up analysis later connected one missense variant in DCLRE1C with trimming of TCR beta V- and J-genes. In a later analysis, the majority of CMV-associated beta chains seemingly showed HLA restriction.

Concerning this clone itself: Antigen: not known.

Although they were nominally healthy when sampled, donors likely had unrecorded immune exposures. PCR used 60 Vbeta primers and 13 Jbeta primers. Profiled with immunoSEQ multiplex PCR; TCRdb holds only in-frame clones, not every one. The repertoire holds some 92,000 clones, with about 80% as singletons. Material for sequencing was PBMCs. The TCR sequence derives from a man in his late teens or twenties in good health and CMV-seropositive.

The CDR3: CASSEEISVAETQYF. The DNA of the CDR3 is TGTGCCAGCAGTGAGGAGATTAGCGTGGCGGAGACCCAGTACTTC. The gene calls are TRBV6-1 and TRBJ2-5, with D tentatively TRBD2 (5 bases). CDR3 length: 15 amino acids. V dropped 3 bases and J dropped 5 bases, with 16 bases sitting between them. CDR1 is MNHNS and CDR2 is SASEGT in the germline V gene.